The 3 T cell receptor beta chains in this list originate from one sample, sequenced in a study of blood T cell repertoires in COVID-19. This table comes from immunoSEQ multiplex PCR, and its TCRdb copy is limited to in-frame clones, with some not included. The sample has fewer than 300,000 clones; around 90% are singletons. Sequenced: PBMCs or T cells enriched from blood (not recorded which). The receptor set was obtained from a woman in her thirties who had recovered from COVID-19.

The chain uses TRBV3-1 (or the pseudogene TRBV3-2) and TRBJ1-6; D gene unclear. Looked up from germline, CDR1 is LGHDT and CDR2 is YNNKEL (reference sequence). This CDR3 is built from 14 residues. Deletions cut 0 bases from V and 7 bases from J, with 7 bases between. DNA of the CDR3: TGTGCCAGCAGCCAAGAGGCCAGAAATTCACCCCTCCACTTT. Protein sequence: CASSQEARNSPLHF.

The chain links TRBV16 to TRBJ2-2, with D unresolved. Per the germline V gene, CDR1 is KGHSY and CDR2 is FQNENV. The CDR3 has 17 amino acids. V was pared by 4 bases and J by 0 bases, with 15 bases between. The chain's CDR3 is CASSLPRPGTNTGELFF. For the CDR3, the DNA is TGTGCCAGCAGCCTCCCAAGGCCAGGTACGAACACCGGGGAGCTGTTTTTT.

V is TRBV20-1 and J is TRBJ1-5, with D perhaps TRBD1 (6 bases). Per germline, CDR1 DFQATT and CDR2 SNEGSKA (reference sequence). Trimming shortened V by 3 bases and J by 3 bases, and 15 bases separated the two germline ends. The CDR3 spans 15 residues. The CDR3 spells CSASESQGNNQPQHF. In DNA, the CDR3 is TGCAGTGCTAGTGAGAGTCAGGGGAACAATCAGCCCCAGCATTTT.